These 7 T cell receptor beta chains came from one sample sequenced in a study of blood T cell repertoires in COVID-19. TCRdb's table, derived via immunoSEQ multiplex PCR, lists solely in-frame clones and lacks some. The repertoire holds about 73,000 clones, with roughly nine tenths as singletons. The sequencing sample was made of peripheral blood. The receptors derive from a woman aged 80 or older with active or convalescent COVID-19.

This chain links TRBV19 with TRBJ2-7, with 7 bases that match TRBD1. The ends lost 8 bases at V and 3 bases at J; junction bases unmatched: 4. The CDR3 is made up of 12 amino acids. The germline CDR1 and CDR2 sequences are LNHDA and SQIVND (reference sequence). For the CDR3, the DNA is TGTGCCAGTGGCTACAGGGGCTACGAGCAGTACTTC. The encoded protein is CASGYRGYEQYF.

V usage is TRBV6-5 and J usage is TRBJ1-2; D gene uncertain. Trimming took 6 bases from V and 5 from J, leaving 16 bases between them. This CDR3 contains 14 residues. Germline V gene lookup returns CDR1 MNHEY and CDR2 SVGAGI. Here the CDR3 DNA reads TGTGCCAGCAGCTCTCCGGGGTCGTTTTATGGCTACACCTTC. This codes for CASSSPGSFYGYTF.

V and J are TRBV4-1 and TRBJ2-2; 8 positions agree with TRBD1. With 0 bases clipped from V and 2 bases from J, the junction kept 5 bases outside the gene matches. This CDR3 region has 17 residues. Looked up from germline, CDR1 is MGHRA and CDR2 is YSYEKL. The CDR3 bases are TGCGCCAGCAGCCAAGATAACCAGGGGGCTAACACCGGGGAGCTGTTTTTT. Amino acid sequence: CASSQDNQGANTGELFF.

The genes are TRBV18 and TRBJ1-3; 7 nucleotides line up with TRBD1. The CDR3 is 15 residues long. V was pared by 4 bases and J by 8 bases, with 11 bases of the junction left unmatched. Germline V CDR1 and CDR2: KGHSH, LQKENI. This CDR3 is CASSRRDSGSHTIYF. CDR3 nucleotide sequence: TGTGCCAGCTCACGGCGGGACAGCGGCTCCCACACCATATATTTT.

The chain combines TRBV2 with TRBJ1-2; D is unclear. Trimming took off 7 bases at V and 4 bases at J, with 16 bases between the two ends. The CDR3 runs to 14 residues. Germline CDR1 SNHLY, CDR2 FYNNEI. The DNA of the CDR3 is TGTGCCAGCACGAACGTGGCAGACACCTATGGCTACACCTTC. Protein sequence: CASTNVADTYGYTF.

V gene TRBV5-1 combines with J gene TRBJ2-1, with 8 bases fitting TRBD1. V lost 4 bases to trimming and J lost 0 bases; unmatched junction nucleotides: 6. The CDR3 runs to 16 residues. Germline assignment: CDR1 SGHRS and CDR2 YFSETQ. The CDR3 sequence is CASSPGTGSSYNEQFF. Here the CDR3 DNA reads TGCGCCAGCAGCCCTGGGACAGGAAGCTCCTACAATGAGCAGTTCTTC.

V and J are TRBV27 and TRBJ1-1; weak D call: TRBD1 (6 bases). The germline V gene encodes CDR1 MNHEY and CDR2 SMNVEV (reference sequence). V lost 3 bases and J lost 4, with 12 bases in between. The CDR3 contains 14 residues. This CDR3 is CASSFLAGVTEAFF. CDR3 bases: TGTGCCAGCAGTTTCCTTGCAGGGGTCACTGAAGCTTTCTTT.